This T cell receptor beta chain emerged from a study of shared clonotypes between healthy human individuals. Whole-study findings and limits: Naive subsets, compared against memory subsets, generally had larger estimated richness values. Between several donors, naive CD4 clonotypes were shared at a level of about 5%.

Only CD45RO-negative cells positively selected for CCR7 counted as naive CD8 cells, so terminally differentiated effector memory CD45RA+ cells were excluded. Points on this clone: Its antigen is still unknown.

The germline V gene has CDR1 MGHRA and CDR2 YSYEKL. The J segment lost 5 bases and the V segment lost 4 bases, leaving 7 bases of the junction unmatched. CDR3 length: 15 residues. Deep-level running was used for the assay. In the original workflow: Filtering of immunoSEQ junctional sequences could not match full-length read filtering. Sequencing was performed with immunoSEQ multiplex PCR; in TCRdb, only in-frame clones are kept and a portion is missing. The V and J calls and clone size were taken over from that table, and D and trimming were inferred from the DNA. The table includes hundreds of thousands of clones, around 95% detected once.

The origin of this receptor is a woman in her 30s in good health. Sequencing used naive CD8+ T cells sorted from blood. This sequence joins TRBV4-1 and TRBJ2-1, with TRBD2 identical over 8 bases. DNA for the CDR3: TGCGCCAGCAGCCTTGCCCCGGGACTAGACAATGAGCAGTTCTTC. It yields the protein CASSLAPGLDNEQFF.